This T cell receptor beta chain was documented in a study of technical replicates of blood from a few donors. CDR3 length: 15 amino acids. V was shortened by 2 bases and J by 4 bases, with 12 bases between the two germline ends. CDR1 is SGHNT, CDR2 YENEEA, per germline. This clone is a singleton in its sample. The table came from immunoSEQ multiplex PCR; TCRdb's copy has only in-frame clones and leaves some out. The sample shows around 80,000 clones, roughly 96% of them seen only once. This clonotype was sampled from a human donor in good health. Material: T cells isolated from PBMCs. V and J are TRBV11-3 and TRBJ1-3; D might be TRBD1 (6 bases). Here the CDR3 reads CASSLNLGTGNTIYF. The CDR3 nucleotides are TGTGCCAGCAGCTTAAACTTGGGGACAGGAAACACCATATATTTT.